The clone carrying this TCR beta chain was counted between two and nine times. The antigen is not known. This entry comes from a study of OX40 agonist ivuxolimab in advanced cancers. Study in general: The dose-escalation cohort had hepatocellular carcinoma, melanoma, renal cell or head and neck cancer. Whole-study results and caveats: Normalized expansion of T-cell clones was also low for some nonresponders. Expanded clones were, on average, more numerous among CD8+ T cells than CD4+.

Between the trimmed V and J ends, which lost 6 bases and 0 bases, there was a span of 9 bases. This CDR3 has 14 amino acids. The germline gives CDR1 LNHDA, CDR2 SQIVND (reference sequence). Clones were read by immunoSEQ multiplex PCR, and TCRdb kept only the in-frame ones, dropping some. This sample has 75,000 to 100,000 clones, with about 90% found just once. This TCR was recovered from an adult with an advanced solid tumor such as melanoma, head and neck, liver or kidney cancer. The chain employs TRBV19 and TRBJ1-5; tentative D call: TRBD1 (6 bases). The material sequenced was CD4+ or CD8+ T cells sorted from blood, taken in a trial of the OX40 agonist ivuxolimab. The CDR3 coding sequence is TGTGCCAGTAGCCTACAGGGTAGCAATCAGCCCCAGCATTTT. It encodes CASSLQGSNQPQHF.